This T cell receptor beta chain was recovered during a study of shared clonotypes between healthy human individuals. As for the study in general: The donor pool was made up of a couple of women and a few men aged 18 to 49.

The assay was run at deep level. Measured with immunoSEQ multiplex PCR; TCRdb has only the in-frame clones, and not every one. The sample has approximately 530,000 clones; around 96% are singletons. V was trimmed by 1 base and J by 5 bases, leaving 15 bases between them. This CDR3 contains 16 residues. Per the germline V gene, CDR1 is KGHSH and CDR2 is LQKENI. Naive CD45RA+ and memory CD45RA-negative subsets were split from CD4+ cells. Sample: naive CD4+ T cells sorted from blood. The subset here: CD45RA+ positively selected. This clonotype originated in a woman in her twenties or thirties in good health. This chain joins TRBV18 and TRBJ1-5, with a possible D match to TRBD1 (5 bases). The CDR3 loop reads CASSPQFAGLDQPQHF. DNA of the CDR3: TGTGCCAGCTCACCACAGTTCGCAGGGTTGGATCAGCCCCAGCATTTT.